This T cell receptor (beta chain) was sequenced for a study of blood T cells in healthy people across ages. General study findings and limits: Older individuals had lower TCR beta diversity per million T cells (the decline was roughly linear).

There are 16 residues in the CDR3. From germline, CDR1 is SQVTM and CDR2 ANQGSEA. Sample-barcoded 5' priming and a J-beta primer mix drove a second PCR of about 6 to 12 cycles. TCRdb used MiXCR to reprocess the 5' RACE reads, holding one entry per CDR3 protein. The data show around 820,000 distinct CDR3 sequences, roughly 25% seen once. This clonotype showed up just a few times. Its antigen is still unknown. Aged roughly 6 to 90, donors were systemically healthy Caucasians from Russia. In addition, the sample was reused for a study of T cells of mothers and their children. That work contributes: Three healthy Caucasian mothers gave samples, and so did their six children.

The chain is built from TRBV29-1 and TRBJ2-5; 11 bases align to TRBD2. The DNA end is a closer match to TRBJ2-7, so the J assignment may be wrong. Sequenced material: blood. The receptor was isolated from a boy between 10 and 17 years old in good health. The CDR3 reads CSVETRTSGWSYEQYF. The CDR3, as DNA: TGCAGCGTTGAAACCCGGACTAGCGGGTGGTCCTACGAGCAGTACTTC.